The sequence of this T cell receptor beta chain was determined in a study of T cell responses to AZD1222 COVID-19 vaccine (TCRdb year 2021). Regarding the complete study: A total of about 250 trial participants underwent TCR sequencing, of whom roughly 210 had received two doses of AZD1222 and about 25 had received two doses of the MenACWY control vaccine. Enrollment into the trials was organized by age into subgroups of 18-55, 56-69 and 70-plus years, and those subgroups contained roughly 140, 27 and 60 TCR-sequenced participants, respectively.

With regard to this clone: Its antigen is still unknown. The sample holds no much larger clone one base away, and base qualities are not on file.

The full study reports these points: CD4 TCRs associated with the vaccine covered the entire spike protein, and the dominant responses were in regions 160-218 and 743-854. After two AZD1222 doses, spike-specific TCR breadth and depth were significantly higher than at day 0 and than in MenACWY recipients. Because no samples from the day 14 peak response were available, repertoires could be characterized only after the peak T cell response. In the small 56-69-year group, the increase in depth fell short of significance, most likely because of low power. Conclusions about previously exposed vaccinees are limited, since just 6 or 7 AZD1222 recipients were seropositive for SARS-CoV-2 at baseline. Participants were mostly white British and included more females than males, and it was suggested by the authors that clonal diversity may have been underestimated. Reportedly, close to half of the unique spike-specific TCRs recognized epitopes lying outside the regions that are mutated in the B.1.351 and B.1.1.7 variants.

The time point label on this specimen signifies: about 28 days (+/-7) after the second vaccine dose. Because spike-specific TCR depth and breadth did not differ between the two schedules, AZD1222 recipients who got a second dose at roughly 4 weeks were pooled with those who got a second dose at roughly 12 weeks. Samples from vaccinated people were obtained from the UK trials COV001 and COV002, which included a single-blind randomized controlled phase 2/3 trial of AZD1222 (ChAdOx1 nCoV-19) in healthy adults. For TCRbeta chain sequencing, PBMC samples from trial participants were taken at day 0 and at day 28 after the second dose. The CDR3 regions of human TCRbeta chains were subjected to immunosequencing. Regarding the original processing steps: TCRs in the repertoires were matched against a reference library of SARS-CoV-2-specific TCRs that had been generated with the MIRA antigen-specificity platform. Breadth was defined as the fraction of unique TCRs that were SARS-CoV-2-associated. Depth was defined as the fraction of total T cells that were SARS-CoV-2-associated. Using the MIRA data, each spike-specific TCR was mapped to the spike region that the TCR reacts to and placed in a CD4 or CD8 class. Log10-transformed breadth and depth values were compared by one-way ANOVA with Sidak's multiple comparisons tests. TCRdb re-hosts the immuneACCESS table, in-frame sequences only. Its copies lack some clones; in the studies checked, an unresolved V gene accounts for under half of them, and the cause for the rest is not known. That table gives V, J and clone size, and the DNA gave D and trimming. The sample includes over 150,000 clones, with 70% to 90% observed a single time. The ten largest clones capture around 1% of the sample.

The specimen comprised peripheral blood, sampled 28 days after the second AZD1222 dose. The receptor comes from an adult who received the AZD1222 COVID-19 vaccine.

The sequenced DNA is TGTGCCAGTGCGGGACTAGCGGCTAACACAGATACGCAGTATTTT. This sequence encodes CASAGLAANTDTQYF. The chain was built from TRBV19 and TRBJ2-3; 11 bases in the junction line up with TRBD2. CDR1 is given as LNHDA and CDR2 as SQIVND, both from the germline V gene (reference sequence). V is cut back by 8 bases and J by 2 bases, with 6 bases in the junction unmatched. From its cysteine to its phenylalanine, the CDR3 spans 15 amino acids. Kept here is only the CDR3 DNA, which spans 45 bases and is read in frame from base 1.